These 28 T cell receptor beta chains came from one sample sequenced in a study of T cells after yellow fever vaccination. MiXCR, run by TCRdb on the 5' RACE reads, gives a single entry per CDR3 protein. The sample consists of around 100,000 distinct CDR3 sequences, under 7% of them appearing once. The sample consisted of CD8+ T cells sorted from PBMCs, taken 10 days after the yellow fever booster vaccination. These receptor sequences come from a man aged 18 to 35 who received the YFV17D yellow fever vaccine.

As DNA, the CDR3 is TGTGCCAGCAGGGGATGGGGGGCCTACGAGCAGTACTTC. Translation: CASRGWGAYEQYF. This chain links TRBV12-3 or TRBV12-4 with TRBJ2-7, with D possibly TRBD2 on 6 matching bases. Trimming shortened V by 6 bases and J by 2 bases, and 11 bases separated the two germline ends. The CDR3 spans 13 residues.

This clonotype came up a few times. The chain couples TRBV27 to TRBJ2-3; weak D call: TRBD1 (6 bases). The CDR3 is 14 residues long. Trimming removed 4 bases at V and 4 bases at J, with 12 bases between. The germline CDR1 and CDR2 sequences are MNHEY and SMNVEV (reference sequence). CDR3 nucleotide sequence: TGTGCCAGCAGTTCCTCAGGGGTTGCAGATACGCAGTATTTT. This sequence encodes CASSSSGVADTQYF.

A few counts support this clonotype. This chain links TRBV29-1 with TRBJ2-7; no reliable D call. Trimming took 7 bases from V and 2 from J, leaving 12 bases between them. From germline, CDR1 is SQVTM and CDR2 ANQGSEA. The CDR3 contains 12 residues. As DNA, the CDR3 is TGCAGCGCTGAGACGAACGCCTACGAGCAGTACTTC. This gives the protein CSAETNAYEQYF.

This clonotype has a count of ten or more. The CDR3 here is CASRTGQEQFF. CDR3 bases: TGCGCCAGCAGGACTGGACAGGAGCAGTTCTTC. The V call is TRBV5-1, the J call TRBJ2-1, with D perhaps matching TRBD1 (6 bases). The CDR3 runs to 11 residues. Germline V gene lookup returns CDR1 SGHRS and CDR2 YFSETQ. The germline V and J ends were trimmed by 5 bases and 10 bases, with 10 bases remaining between them.

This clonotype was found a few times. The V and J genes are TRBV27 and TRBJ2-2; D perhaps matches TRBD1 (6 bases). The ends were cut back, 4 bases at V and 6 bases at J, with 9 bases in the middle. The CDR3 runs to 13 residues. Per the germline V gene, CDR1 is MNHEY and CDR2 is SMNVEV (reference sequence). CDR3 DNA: TGTGCCAGCAGTTGGGGGCGATCCGGGGAGCTGTTTTTT. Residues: CASSWGRSGELFF.

CDR3 sequence: CASSSSARTEAFF. CDR3 DNA sequence: TGCGCCAGCAGCTCAAGCGCGAGGACTGAAGCTTTCTTT. This sequence joins TRBV4-1 and TRBJ1-1; D ambiguous. Deletions cut 5 bases from V and 5 bases from J, with 12 bases between. This CDR3 has 13 amino acids. Germline V gives CDR1 MGHRA, CDR2 YSYEKL.

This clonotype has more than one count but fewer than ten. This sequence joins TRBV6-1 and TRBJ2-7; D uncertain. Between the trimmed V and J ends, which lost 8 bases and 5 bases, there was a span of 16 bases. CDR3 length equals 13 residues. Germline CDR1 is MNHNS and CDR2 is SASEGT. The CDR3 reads CASAYGPLDEQYF. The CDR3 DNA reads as TGTGCCAGCGCTTACGGGCCCCTTGACGAGCAGTACTTC.

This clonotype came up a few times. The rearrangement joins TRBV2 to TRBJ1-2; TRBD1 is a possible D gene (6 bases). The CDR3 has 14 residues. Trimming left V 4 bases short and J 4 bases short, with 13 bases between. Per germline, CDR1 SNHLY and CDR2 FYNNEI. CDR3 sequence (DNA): TGTGCCAGCAGTGTGGGCAGGGGCAGCTATGGCTACACCTTC. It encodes CASSVGRGSYGYTF.

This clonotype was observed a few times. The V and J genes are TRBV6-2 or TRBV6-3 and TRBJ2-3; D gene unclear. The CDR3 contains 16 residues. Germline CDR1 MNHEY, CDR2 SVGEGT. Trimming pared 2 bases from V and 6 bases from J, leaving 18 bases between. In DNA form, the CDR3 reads TGTGCCAGCAGTTACAATCGAGGTAGAGAAGGCGATACGCAGTATTTT. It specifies CASSYNRGREGDTQYF.

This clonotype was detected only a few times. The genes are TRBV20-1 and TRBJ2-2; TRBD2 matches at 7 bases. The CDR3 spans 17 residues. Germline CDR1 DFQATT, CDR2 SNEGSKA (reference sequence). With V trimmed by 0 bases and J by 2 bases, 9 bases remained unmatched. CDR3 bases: TGCAGTGCTAGAGATCTCGGGGCGGGGGTTAACACCGGGGAGCTGTTTTTT. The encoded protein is CSARDLGAGVNTGELFF.

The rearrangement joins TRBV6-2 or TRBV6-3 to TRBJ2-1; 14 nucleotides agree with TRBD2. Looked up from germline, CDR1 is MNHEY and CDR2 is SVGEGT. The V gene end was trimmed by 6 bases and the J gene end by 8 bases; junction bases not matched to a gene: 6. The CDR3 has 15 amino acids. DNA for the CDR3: TGTGCCAGCAGCTGGACTAGCGGGGGGCCGGATGAGCAGTTCTTC. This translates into CASSWTSGGPDEQFF.

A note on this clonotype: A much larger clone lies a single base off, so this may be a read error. The CDR3 sequence: CASSLPSGVLETQYF. CDR3 DNA sequence: TGCGCCAGCAGCCTCCCCTCGGGGGTGCTTGAGACCCAGTACTTC. The chain joins TRBV4-1 to TRBJ2-5; D perhaps matches TRBD2 (6 bases). Trimming shortened V by 4 bases and J by 5 bases, and 17 bases separated the two germline ends. Germline assignment: CDR1 MGHRA and CDR2 YSYEKL. The CDR3 is made up of 15 amino acids.

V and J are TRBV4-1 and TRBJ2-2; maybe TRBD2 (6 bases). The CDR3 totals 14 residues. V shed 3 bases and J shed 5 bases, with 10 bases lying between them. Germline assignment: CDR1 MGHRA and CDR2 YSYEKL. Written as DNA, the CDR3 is TGCGCCAGCAGCCACTCGGCGGGAACCGGGGAGCTGTTTTTT. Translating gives CASSHSAGTGELFF.

Written as DNA, the CDR3 is TGTGCCAGCAGATCCCCCCTTGCTGGCACTGAAGCTTTCTTT. Translation gives CASRSPLAGTEAFF. This chain connects TRBV7-9 to TRBJ1-1; D is uncertain. The germline gives CDR1 SEHNR, CDR2 FQNEAQ (reference sequence). Trimming left V 6 bases short and J 4 bases short, with 15 bases between. CDR3 size: 14 residues.

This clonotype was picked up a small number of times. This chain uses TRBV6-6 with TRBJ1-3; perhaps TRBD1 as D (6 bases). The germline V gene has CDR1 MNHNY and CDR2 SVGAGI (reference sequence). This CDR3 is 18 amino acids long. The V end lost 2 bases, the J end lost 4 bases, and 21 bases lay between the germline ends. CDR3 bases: TGTGCCAGCAGTTACCCCCCCGGGACAACTAGTAGAGGAAACACCATATATTTT. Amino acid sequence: CASSYPPGTTSRGNTIYF.

This chain's CDR3 is CASSSDRAATNQPQHF. CDR3 nucleotide sequence: TGTGCCAGCAGCTCGGACAGAGCTGCGACCAATCAGCCCCAGCATTTT. This sequence joins TRBV7-9 and TRBJ1-5; tentatively, D is TRBD1 (6 bases). V was trimmed by 4 bases and J by 3 bases, leaving 16 bases between them. Germline V lookup: CDR1 SEHNR, CDR2 FQNEAQ (reference sequence). The CDR3 runs 16 residues.

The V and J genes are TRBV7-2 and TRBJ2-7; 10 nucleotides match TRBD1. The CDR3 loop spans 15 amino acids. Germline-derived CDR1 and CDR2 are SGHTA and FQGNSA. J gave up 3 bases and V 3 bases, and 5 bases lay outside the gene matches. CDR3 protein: CASSFAGTGVYEQYV. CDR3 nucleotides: TGTGCCAGCAGCTTCGCCGGGACAGGGGTCTACGAGCAGTACGTC.

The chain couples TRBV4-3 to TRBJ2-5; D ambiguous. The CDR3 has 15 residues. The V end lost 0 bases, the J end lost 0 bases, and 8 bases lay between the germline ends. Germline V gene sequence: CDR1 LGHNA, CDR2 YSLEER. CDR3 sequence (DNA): TGCGCCAGCAGCCAAGATTTAGGTTACCAAGAGACCCAGTACTTC. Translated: CASSQDLGYQETQYF.

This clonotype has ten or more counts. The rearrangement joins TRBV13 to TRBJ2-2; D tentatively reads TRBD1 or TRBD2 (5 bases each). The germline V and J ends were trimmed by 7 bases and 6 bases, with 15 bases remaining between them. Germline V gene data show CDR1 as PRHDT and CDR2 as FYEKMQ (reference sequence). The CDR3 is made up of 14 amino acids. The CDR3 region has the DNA TGTGCCAGCACTACTACTGAGGGGTCCGGGGAGCTGTTTTTT. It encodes CASTTTEGSGELFF.

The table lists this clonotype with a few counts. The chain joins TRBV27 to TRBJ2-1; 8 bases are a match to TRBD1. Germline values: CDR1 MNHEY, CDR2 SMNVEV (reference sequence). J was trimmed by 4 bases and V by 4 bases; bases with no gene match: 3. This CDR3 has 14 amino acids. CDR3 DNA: TGTGCCAGCAGTTGGGACAGGTCTTACAATGAGCAGTTCTTC. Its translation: CASSWDRSYNEQFF.

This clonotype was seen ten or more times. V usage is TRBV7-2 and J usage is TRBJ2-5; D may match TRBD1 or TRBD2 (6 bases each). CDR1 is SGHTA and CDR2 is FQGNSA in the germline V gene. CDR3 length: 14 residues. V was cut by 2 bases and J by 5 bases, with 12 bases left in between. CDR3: CASSLSNGGETQYF. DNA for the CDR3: TGTGCCAGCAGCTTAAGTAACGGGGGCGAGACCCAGTACTTC.

The CDR3 reads CAWYRPNSPLHF. The DNA for the CDR3 is TGTGCCTGGTACAGGCCGAATTCACCCCTCCACTTT. The chain carries TRBV30 and TRBJ1-6; weak D call: TRBD1 (5 bases). V was trimmed by 5 bases and J by 7 bases, leaving 9 bases between them. The CDR3 spans 12 residues. CDR1 is GTSNPN, CDR2 SVGIG, per germline (reference sequence).

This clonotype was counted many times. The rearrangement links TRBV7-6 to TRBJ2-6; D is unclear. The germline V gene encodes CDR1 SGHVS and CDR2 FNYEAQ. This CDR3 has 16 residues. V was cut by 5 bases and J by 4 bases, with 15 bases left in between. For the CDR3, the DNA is TGTGCCAGCAGCCCTAGTCCGTCCCCCGGGGCCAACGTCCTGACTTTC. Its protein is CASSPSPSPGANVLTF. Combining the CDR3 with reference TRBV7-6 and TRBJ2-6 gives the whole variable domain GAGVSQSPRYKVTKRGQDVALRCDPISGHVSLYWYRQALGQGPEFLTYFNYEAQQDKSGLPNDRFSAERPEGSISTLTIQRTEQRDSAMYRCASSPSPSPGANVLTFGAGSRLTVL.

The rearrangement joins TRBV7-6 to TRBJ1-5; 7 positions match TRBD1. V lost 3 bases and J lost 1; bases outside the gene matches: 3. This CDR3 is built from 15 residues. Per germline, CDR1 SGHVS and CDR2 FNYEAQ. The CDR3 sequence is CASSFTGESNQPQHF. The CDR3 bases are TGTGCCAGCAGCTTTACAGGGGAAAGCAATCAGCCCCAGCATTTT.

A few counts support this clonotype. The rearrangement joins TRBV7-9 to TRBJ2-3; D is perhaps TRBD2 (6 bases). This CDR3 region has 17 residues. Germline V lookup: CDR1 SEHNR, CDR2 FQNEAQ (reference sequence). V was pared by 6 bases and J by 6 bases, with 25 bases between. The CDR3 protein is CASREITGGPITDTQYF. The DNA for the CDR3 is TGTGCCAGCAGAGAGATTACCGGGGGTCCAATTACTGATACGCAGTATTTT.

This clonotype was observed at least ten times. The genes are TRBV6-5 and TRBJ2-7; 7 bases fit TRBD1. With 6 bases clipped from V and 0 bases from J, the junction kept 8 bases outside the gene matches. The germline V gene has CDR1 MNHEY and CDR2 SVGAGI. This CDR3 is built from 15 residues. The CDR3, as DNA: TGTGCCAGCAGCCTTGTCGCAGGGGGCTCCTACGAGCAGTACTTC. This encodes CASSLVAGGSYEQYF.

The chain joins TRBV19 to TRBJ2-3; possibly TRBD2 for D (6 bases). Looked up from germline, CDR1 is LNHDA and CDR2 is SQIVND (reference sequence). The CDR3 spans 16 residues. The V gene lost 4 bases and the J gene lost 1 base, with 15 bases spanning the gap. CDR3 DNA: TGTGCCAGTAGTAACTCCCGACTAGGTGGCACAGATACGCAGTATTTT. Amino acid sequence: CASSNSRLGGTDTQYF.

CDR3 sequence (DNA): TGTGCCAGCAGCTTACGAGACAGGGACACTGAAGCTTTCTTT. It yields the protein CASSLRDRDTEAFF. V gene TRBV7-9 combines with J gene TRBJ1-1, with 7 bases aligning to TRBD1. The V segment lost 2 bases and the J segment 3 bases; nucleotides outside the gene matches: 3. Germline lookup yields CDR1 SEHNR and CDR2 FQNEAQ (reference sequence). The CDR3 runs 14 residues.